Listed here are 14 T cell receptor beta chains from one sample, sequenced in a study of blood T cell repertoires in COVID-19. Sequenced by immunoSEQ multiplex PCR; TCRdb stores in-frame clones only, minus some. The sample lists about 350,000 clones; roughly 87% were seen once. Material: peripheral blood. Receptor source: a man younger than 45 with COVID-19, enrolled during active disease.

The rearrangement uses TRBV6-5 and TRBJ1-1; 7 bases are shared with TRBD1. V was clipped by 5 bases and J by 1 base; unmatched bases: 4. The CDR3 runs to 14 residues. The germline V gene has CDR1 MNHEY and CDR2 SVGAGI. As DNA, the CDR3 is TGTGCCAGCAGTCCTTGGACAGGGAACACTGAAGCTTTCTTT. This encodes CASSPWTGNTEAFF.

V usage is TRBV5-6 and J usage is TRBJ1-2, with 10 bases that match TRBD1. After removal of 5 bases from V and 9 bases from J, the junction contained 10 bases not matched to a gene. This CDR3 is 14 amino acids long. Germline V gene sequence: CDR1 SGHDT, CDR2 YYEEEE. This CDR3 is CASSHRDRGGSYTF. As DNA, the CDR3 is TGTGCCAGCAGTCACCGGGACAGGGGCGGGAGCTACACCTTC.

This clone has more than one count but fewer than ten. The chain has TRBV4-1 and TRBJ1-2; a possible D gene is TRBD1 (6 bases). CDR1 is MGHRA, CDR2 YSYEKL, per germline. With 4 bases removed from V and 4 bases from J, the gap between germline ends came to 19 bases. This CDR3 spans 16 amino acids. For the CDR3, the DNA is TGCGCCAGCAGCCCCTTATTGACAGGAATCCTCTATGGCTACACCTTC. It translates to CASSPLLTGILYGYTF.

The CDR3: CATSDSRAGPNTQYF. Written as DNA, the CDR3 is TGTGCCACCAGTGATTCGAGGGCGGGGCCCAATACGCAGTATTTT. The chain links TRBV24-1 to TRBJ2-3, with TRBD2 as a possible D gene (6 bases). V was shortened by 2 bases and J by 7 bases, with 15 bases between the two germline ends. Germline V CDR1 and CDR2: KGHDR, SFDVKD. This CDR3 is 15 amino acids long.

The V gene is TRBV27, the J gene TRBJ1-5, with a possible D match to TRBD1 (5 bases). Germline lookup yields CDR1 MNHEY and CDR2 SMNVEV (reference sequence). V was clipped by 6 bases and J by 0 bases, with 12 bases between them. This CDR3 spans 15 amino acids. Written as DNA, the CDR3 is TGTGCCAGCAGAGAAGGGGTCTTTAGCAATCAGCCCCAGCATTTT. This codes for CASREGVFSNQPQHF.

The CDR3 bases are TGTGCCTGGAGTGTAACTCAAAGTCACACTGAAGCTTTCTTT. This codes for CAWSVTQSHTEAFF. The rearrangement uses TRBV30 and TRBJ1-1; D uncertain. The ends were cut back, 0 bases at V and 3 bases at J, with 11 bases in the middle. Looked up from germline, CDR1 is GTSNPN and CDR2 is SVGIG (reference sequence). The CDR3 spans 14 residues.

This clone was counted once. V and J are TRBV10-3 and TRBJ2-3, with a possible D match to TRBD2 (6 bases). The CDR3 is made up of 15 amino acids. CDR1 and CDR2 (germline): ENHRY, SYGVKD. V lost 5 bases to trimming and J lost 4 bases, with 16 bases between them. The chain's CDR3 is CAISNPGVSSDTQYF. Here the CDR3 DNA reads TGTGCCATCAGTAATCCGGGGGTATCATCAGATACGCAGTATTTT.

This clone was seen a few times. Other DNA sequences in the same sample also yield this CDR3. The CDR3 reads CAISDRNTEAFF. For the CDR3, the DNA is TGTGCCATCAGCGACAGGAACACTGAAGCTTTCTTT. The genes are TRBV10-3 and TRBJ1-1, with D possibly matching TRBD1 (5 bases). V was trimmed by 6 bases and J by 1 base, leaving 6 bases between them. Germline CDR1 reads ENHRY; CDR2 reads SYGVKD. The CDR3 is made up of 12 amino acids.

This chain links TRBV18 with TRBJ2-3; a weak D match, TRBD1 (6 bases). V lost 0 bases and J lost 3, with 10 bases in between. From germline, CDR1 is KGHSH and CDR2 LQKENI. The CDR3 loop spans 15 amino acids. The CDR3 DNA sequence: TGTGCCAGCTCACCACCGTGGACAGCGACAGATACGCAGTATTTT. This translates into CASSPPWTATDTQYF.

The chain joins TRBV7-3 to TRBJ2-3; 9 bases agree with TRBD2. The V gene end was trimmed by 1 base and the J gene end by 2 bases; junction bases not matched to a gene: 7. Per germline, CDR1 SGHTA and CDR2 FQGTGA. This CDR3 comprises 17 residues. In DNA form, the CDR3 reads TGTGCCAGCAGCTTAAGGCTAGCGGGGAGTTCCACAGATACGCAGTATTTT. Translating gives CASSLRLAGSSTDTQYF.

The chain is built from TRBV29-1 and TRBJ1-2, with D tentatively TRBD1 (6 bases). There are 14 residues in the CDR3. Deletions cut 7 bases from V and 4 bases from J, with 19 bases between. Germline values: CDR1 SQVTM, CDR2 ANQGSEA. The CDR3 nucleotides read TGCAGCGCACAGGGACCTAGAACCCTCTATGGCTACACCTTC. Protein sequence: CSAQGPRTLYGYTF.

The chain combines TRBV10-3 with TRBJ2-2; a possible D gene is TRBD2 (6 bases). Looked up from germline, CDR1 is ENHRY and CDR2 is SYGVKD. The CDR3 is 14 amino acids. V shed 6 bases and J shed 5 bases, with 13 bases lying between them. The CDR3 reads CAISPGLKTGELFF. DNA of the CDR3: TGTGCCATCAGCCCGGGACTTAAAACCGGGGAGCTGTTTTTT.

This sequence joins TRBV11-3 and TRBJ2-3, with 7 bases aligning to TRBD1. CDR3 length: 15 amino acids. Germline trimming cut 5 bases from V and 1 base from J; bases unmatched to any gene: 6. Germline values: CDR1 SGHNT, CDR2 YENEEA. CDR3 in amino acids: CASSNRGWGTDTQYF. In DNA, the CDR3 is TGTGCCAGCAGCAACAGGGGATGGGGCACAGATACGCAGTATTTT. Using reference TRBV11-3 and TRBJ2-3 for the parts outside the CDR3, the full variable domain is EAGVVQSPRYKIIEKKQPVAFWCNPISGHNTLYWYLQNLGQGPELLIRYENEEAVDDSQLPKDRFSAERLKGVDSTLKIQPAELGDSAVYLCASSNRGWGTDTQYFGPGTRLTVL.

V usage is TRBV27 and J usage is TRBJ2-1; maybe TRBD2 (5 bases). V was trimmed by 3 bases and J by 7 bases, leaving 13 bases between them. The CDR3 is 14 amino acids. Germline V gene lookup returns CDR1 MNHEY and CDR2 SMNVEV (reference sequence). The DNA of the CDR3 is TGTGCCAGCAGTTTGGAGGACCCTGGGAATGAGCAGTTCTTC. It encodes CASSLEDPGNEQFF.